This T cell receptor (beta chain) was documented in a study of response to subunit inactivated influenza vaccine. Study-level points and caveats: The study's authors posited that every seasonal influenza vaccination enlists few new T cells.

This clonotype was observed a few times. Its target is unknown. The CDR3 covers 13 residues. V lost 3 bases and J lost 4, with 10 bases in between. The germline V gene has CDR1 DFQATT and CDR2 SNEGSKA (reference sequence). Each CDR3 protein gets one entry after TCRdb re-called the RT-PCR reads with MiXCR. The sample holds under 800,000 distinct CDR3 sequences; roughly 14% are singletons and the top ten take less than 7%. The TCR was taken from a man aged 50-60 years who received an inactivated influenza vaccine. This chain links TRBV20-1 with TRBJ1-5; D might be TRBD1 (5 bases). The sample in question was PBMCs from blood, obtained around 14 days before vaccination. The CDR3 protein is CSASPGTNQPQHF. The CDR3 coding sequence is TGCAGTGCTAGCCCAGGGACTAATCAGCCCCAGCATTTT.